Below, one T cell receptor (beta chain) is given with its context. Germline assignment: CDR1 SGHRS and CDR2 YFSETQ. The CDR3 contains 16 residues. V was shortened by 4 bases and J by 0 bases, with 11 bases between the two germline ends. The entry originates in a study of blood T cell repertoires in COVID-19. The data were produced by immunoSEQ multiplex PCR, yet TCRdb's version contains in-frame clones alone and is incomplete. The data show about 230,000 clones, over 65% seen once. What was sequenced was peripheral blood. The V gene is TRBV5-1, the J gene TRBJ2-6; a possible D gene is TRBD1 (5 bases). The receptor's source is a woman aged 70-85 years with active or convalescent COVID-19. CDR3 sequence reads: CASSLRVSSGANVLTF. In DNA, the CDR3 is TGCGCCAGCAGCCTCAGGGTGAGCTCTGGGGCCAACGTCCTGACTTTC.